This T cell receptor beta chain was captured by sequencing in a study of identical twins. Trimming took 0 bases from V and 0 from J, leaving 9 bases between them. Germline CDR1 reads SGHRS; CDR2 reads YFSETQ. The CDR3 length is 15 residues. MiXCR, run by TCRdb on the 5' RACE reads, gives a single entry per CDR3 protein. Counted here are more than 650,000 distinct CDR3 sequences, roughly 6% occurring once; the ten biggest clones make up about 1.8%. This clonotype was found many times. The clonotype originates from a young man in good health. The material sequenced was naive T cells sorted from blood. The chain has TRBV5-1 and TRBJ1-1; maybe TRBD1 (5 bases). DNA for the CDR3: TGCGCCAGCAGCTTGGCCCGGGGCTTGAACACTGAAGCTTTCTTT. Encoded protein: CASSLARGLNTEAFF.